This T cell receptor (beta chain) came from a study of cytomegalovirus exposure and HLA in healthy donors. The table came from immunoSEQ multiplex PCR; TCRdb's copy has only in-frame clones and leaves some out. The sample comprises fewer than 250,000 clones, roughly 80% of which are singletons, and around 5.6% rests with the top ten. The germline CDR1 and CDR2 sequences are LGHNA and YNFKEQ. This CDR3 spans 16 amino acids. Trimming removed 1 base from V and 4 bases from J, with 16 bases in between. The sequencing input was PBMCs. The chain couples TRBV4-2 to TRBJ1-2; D gene unclear. The sequence was collected from a woman between 18 and 29 years old in good health and CMV-seronegative. CDR3 coding DNA: TGTGCCAGCAGCCAAGGGGTCGGGAGCTCCTTCTATGGCTACACCTTC. It is translated as CASSQGVGSSFYGYTF.